Shown below are 18 T cell receptor beta chains from a single sample sequenced in a study of blood T cell repertoires in COVID-19. Some clones are missing from TCRdb's copy, which holds only in-frame ones; the method was immunoSEQ multiplex PCR. This sample has about 250,000 clones; about 91% occur once, and the top ten carry roughly 1.4%. What was sequenced was peripheral blood. The receptors were gathered from an elderly man with acute or convalescent COVID-19.

V gene TRBV5-1 combines with J gene TRBJ1-1, with 7 bases lining up with TRBD1. Germline V gene sequence: CDR1 SGHRS, CDR2 YFSETQ. V trimming: 2 bases; J trimming: 4 bases; junction bases outside the gene matches: 11. There are 16 residues in the CDR3. Here the CDR3 reads CASSLSLTGVITEAFF. The CDR3 DNA is TGCGCCAGCAGCTTATCCCTTACAGGGGTAATCACTGAAGCTTTCTTT.

The V and J genes are TRBV7-9 and TRBJ2-5, with D hard to call. V lost 11 bases, J lost 5 bases, and 12 bases lay in between. The CDR3 runs 11 residues. From germline, CDR1 is SEHNR and CDR2 FQNEAQ (reference sequence). CDR3 loop: CAGQEAETQYF. In nucleotides, the CDR3 is TGTGCCGGCCAAGAGGCGGAGACCCAGTACTTC.

The chain has TRBV7-2 and TRBJ1-6; D call uncertain. This CDR3 contains 16 residues. CDR1 is SGHTA, CDR2 FQGNSA, per germline. The germline V and J ends were trimmed by 1 base and 3 bases, with 10 bases remaining between them. This chain's CDR3 is CASSLVSPIYNSPLHF. For the CDR3, the DNA is TGTGCCAGCAGCTTAGTTTCCCCCATCTATAATTCACCCCTCCACTTT.

This chain uses TRBV7-2 with TRBJ1-2, with 7 positions matching TRBD1. The J segment lost 5 bases and the V segment lost 5 bases, leaving 11 bases of the junction unmatched. The germline V gene has CDR1 SGHTA and CDR2 FQGNSA. The CDR3 runs 15 residues. CDR3 loop: CASSQNPGQTYGYTF. The CDR3 bases are TGTGCCAGCAGCCAAAATCCGGGACAGACATATGGCTACACCTTC.

The chain combines TRBV11-2 with TRBJ2-7, with 9 bases identical to TRBD1. J lost 12 bases, V lost 5 bases, and 14 bases had no gene match. Germline values: CDR1 SGHAT, CDR2 FQNNGV. This CDR3 is built from 14 residues. The CDR3 DNA is TGTGCCAGCAGCCCCGGACAGGGGCCCGTAGGTCGGTACTTC. It yields the protein CASSPGQGPVGRYF.

The chain employs TRBV9 and TRBJ2-7, with 8 nucleotides matching TRBD2. V lost 1 base to trimming and J lost 2 bases; unmatched junction nucleotides: 2. CDR1 and CDR2 from the germline V gene are SGDLS and YYNGEE. The CDR3 has 14 amino acids. CDR3 residues: CASSVSAGAYEQYF. The CDR3 coding sequence is TGTGCCAGCAGCGTATCAGCGGGGGCCTACGAGCAGTACTTC.

The V and J genes are TRBV5-1 and TRBJ2-3; tentatively, D is TRBD2 (6 bases). Deletions cut 0 bases from V and 4 bases from J, with 12 bases between. CDR3 length equals 15 residues. Germline assignment: CDR1 SGHRS and CDR2 YFSETQ. For the CDR3, the DNA is TGCGCCAGCAGCTTGGGCCTAGCGATGTCAGATACGCAGTATTTT. This sequence encodes CASSLGLAMSDTQYF. The full variable domain, with the rest looked up from reference TRBV5-1 and TRBJ2-3, is KAGVTQTPRYLIKTRGQQVTLSCSPISGHRSVSWYQQTPGQGLQFLFEYFSETQRNKGNFPGRFSGRQFSNSRSEMNVSTLELGDSALYLCASSLGLAMSDTQYFGPGTRLTVL.

The V and J genes are TRBV2 and TRBJ2-1; D remains unclear. The CDR3 contains 13 residues. Germline V gene lookup returns CDR1 SNHLY and CDR2 FYNNEI. V lost 1 base and J 3 bases, leaving 4 bases between the germline ends. CDR3: CASSEGHYNEQFF. The CDR3 DNA is TGTGCCAGCAGTGAAGGGCACTACAATGAGCAGTTCTTC.

The rearrangement joins TRBV10-3 to TRBJ1-1; D not resolved. Trimming took off 10 bases at V and 4 bases at J, with 10 bases between the two ends. The CDR3 loop spans 11 amino acids. CDR1 and CDR2 (germline): ENHRY, SYGVKD. CDR3 region: CATAGGTEAFF. CDR3 coding DNA: TGTGCCACGGCAGGTGGCACTGAAGCTTTCTTT.

This chain links TRBV5-1 with TRBJ1-2; no firm D call. Germline V CDR1 and CDR2: SGHRS, YFSETQ. V was pared by 0 bases and J by 3 bases, with 6 bases between. CDR3 length: 13 residues. This CDR3 is CASSLVLDYGYTF. CDR3 in DNA: TGCGCCAGCAGCTTGGTTCTCGACTATGGCTACACCTTC.

The chain couples TRBV5-6 to TRBJ1-5, with no clear D. CDR1 is SGHDT, CDR2 YYEEEE, per germline. The CDR3 has 13 amino acids. V shed 4 bases and J shed 0 bases, with 5 bases lying between them. CDR3 bases: TGTGCCAGCAGCACTTATAGCAATCAGCCCCAGCATTTT. Its protein product is CASSTYSNQPQHF. Drawing the rest from reference TRBV5-6 and TRBJ1-5, the complete variable domain is DAGVTQSPTHLIKTRGQQVTLRCSPKSGHDTVSWYQQALGQGPQFIFQYYEEEERQRGNFPDRFSGHQFPNYSSELNVNALLLGDSALYLCASSTYSNQPQHFGDGTRLSIL.

As DNA, the CDR3 is TGTGCCAGCAGCTTAGCGCGTAGCACAGATACGCAGTATTTT. Residues: CASSLARSTDTQYF. The chain combines TRBV7-2 with TRBJ2-3; D is ambiguous. The germline V gene encodes CDR1 SGHTA and CDR2 FQGNSA. The CDR3 loop spans 14 amino acids. V was pared by 0 bases and J by 0 bases, with 4 bases between.

The chain carries TRBV5-1 and TRBJ1-1, with 10 bases identical to TRBD1. CDR3 length: 14 amino acids. V lost 3 bases and J lost 4; bases outside the gene matches: 3. The germline V gene has CDR1 SGHRS and CDR2 YFSETQ. The CDR3 reads CASSSDRGGTEAFF. The CDR3 nucleotides are TGCGCCAGCAGCTCGGACAGGGGGGGCACTGAAGCTTTCTTT.

The CDR3 spells CASTPKQNLNTEAFF. The CDR3, as DNA: TGTGCCAGCACCCCAAAACAGAACTTGAACACTGAAGCTTTCTTT. The chain carries TRBV6-5 and TRBJ1-1; D uncertain. CDR1 MNHEY and CDR2 SVGAGI come from the germline V gene. Between the trimmed V and J ends, which lost 7 bases and 0 bases, there was a span of 15 bases. This CDR3 comprises 15 residues.

The chain joins TRBV29-1 to TRBJ2-6; possibly TRBD1 for D (6 bases). CDR1 SQVTM and CDR2 ANQGSEA come from the germline V gene. There are 14 residues in the CDR3. V dropped 6 bases and J dropped 2 bases, with 11 bases sitting between them. CDR3 loop: CSVTGLTGANVLTF. CDR3 bases: TGCAGCGTCACAGGGTTAACTGGGGCCAACGTCCTGACTTTC.

The J gene is TRBJ2-7, the V gene TRBV19; 9 nucleotides align to TRBD1. Trimming took 9 bases from V and 3 from J; bases not matched to a gene: 3. CDR1 LNHDA and CDR2 SQIVND come from the germline V gene (reference sequence). CDR3 length: 12 amino acids. In DNA form, the CDR3 reads TGTGCCAGCGGGACAGGGAACTACGAGCAGTACTTC. Translation: CASGTGNYEQYF.

This clone has only one observation. Other DNA variants within this sample encode the same CDR3. The J gene is TRBJ1-1, the V gene TRBV19, with D possibly TRBD1 on 5 matching bases. This CDR3 comprises 14 residues. Trimming left V 3 bases short and J 2 bases short, with 10 bases between. Germline V lookup: CDR1 LNHDA, CDR2 SQIVND (reference sequence). The CDR3 loop reads CASSIGGTNTEAFF. DNA of the CDR3: TGTGCCAGTAGTATCGGGGGGACTAACACTGAAGCTTTCTTT.

The rearrangement uses TRBV7-2 and TRBJ2-7; D is undetermined. V shed 5 bases and J shed 2 bases, with 16 bases lying between them. The CDR3 is 15 residues long. Looked up from germline, CDR1 is SGHTA and CDR2 is FQGNSA. In DNA form, the CDR3 reads TGTGCCAGCAGCGAATCGGTGTTAGTGGCCTACGAGCAGTACTTC. Translated: CASSESVLVAYEQYF.